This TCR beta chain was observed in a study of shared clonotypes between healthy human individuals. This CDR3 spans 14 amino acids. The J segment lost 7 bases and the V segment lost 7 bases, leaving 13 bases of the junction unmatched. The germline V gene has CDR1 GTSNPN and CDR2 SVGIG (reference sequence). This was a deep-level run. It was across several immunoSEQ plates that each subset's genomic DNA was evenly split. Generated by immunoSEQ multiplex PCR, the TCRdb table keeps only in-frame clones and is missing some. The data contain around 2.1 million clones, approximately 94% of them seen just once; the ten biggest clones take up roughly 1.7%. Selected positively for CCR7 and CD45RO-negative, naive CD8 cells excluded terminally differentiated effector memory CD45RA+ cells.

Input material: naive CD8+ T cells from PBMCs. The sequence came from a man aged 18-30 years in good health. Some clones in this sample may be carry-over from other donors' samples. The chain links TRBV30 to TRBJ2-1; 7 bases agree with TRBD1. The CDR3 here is CAFRTGPHSNEQFF. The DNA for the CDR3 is TGTGCCTTCAGGACAGGACCCCATTCGAATGAGCAGTTCTTC.